This TCR beta chain came from a study of blood T cell repertoires in COVID-19. Looking at the study overall: From T cells, B-cell-depleted T cells, or PBMCs came the material, which was cDNA or gDNA.

Trimming at V came to 6 bases and at J to 5 bases, leaving 7 bases not matched to a gene. This CDR3 spans 13 amino acids. Germline CDR1 MNHEY, CDR2 SVGAGI. Profiling relied on immunoSEQ multiplex PCR, and the TCRdb table lists in-frame clones only, not all of them. Here the sample spans around 480,000 clones, approximately 88% being singletons. Source material: peripheral blood. This chain uses TRBV6-5 with TRBJ2-7; 7 bases fit TRBD1. This receptor was identified in a woman in her forties or fifties with COVID-19, enrolled during active disease. The CDR3 region has the DNA TGTGCCAGCAGCCGACAGGGTCGCGACGAGCAGTACTTC. Its protein product is CASSRQGRDEQYF.